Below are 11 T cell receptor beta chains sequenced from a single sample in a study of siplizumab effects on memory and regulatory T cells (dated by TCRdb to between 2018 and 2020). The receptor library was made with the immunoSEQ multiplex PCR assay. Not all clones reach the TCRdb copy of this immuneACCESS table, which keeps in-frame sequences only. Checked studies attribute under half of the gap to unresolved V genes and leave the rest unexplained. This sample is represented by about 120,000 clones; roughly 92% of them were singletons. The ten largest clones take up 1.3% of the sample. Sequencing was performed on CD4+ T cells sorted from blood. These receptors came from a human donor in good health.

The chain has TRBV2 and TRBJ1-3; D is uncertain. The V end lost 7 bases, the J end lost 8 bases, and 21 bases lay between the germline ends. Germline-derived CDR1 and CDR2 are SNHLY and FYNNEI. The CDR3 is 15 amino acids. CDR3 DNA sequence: TGTGCCAGCATCCCCGGGGTGGCTCTCGGGGACACCATATATTTT. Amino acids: CASIPGVALGDTIYF.

CDR3 residues: CASIRAAGGVNLYEQYF. The CDR3 DNA follows: TGTGCCAGCATCAGAGCCGCGGGAGGGGTGAATCTCTACGAGCAGTACTTC. The chain carries TRBV21-1 and TRBJ2-7; the table's D gene call, TRBD2, was not cross checked with the DNA. TRBV21-1 is noted as a pseudogene. The CDR3 has 17 amino acids.

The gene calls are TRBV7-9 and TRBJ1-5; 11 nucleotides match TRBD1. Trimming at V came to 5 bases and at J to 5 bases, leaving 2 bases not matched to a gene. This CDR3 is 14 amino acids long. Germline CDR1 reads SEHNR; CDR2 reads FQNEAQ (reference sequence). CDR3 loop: CASSRDRGDQPQHF. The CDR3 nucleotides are TGTGCCAGCAGCCGGGACAGGGGGGATCAGCCCCAGCATTTT.

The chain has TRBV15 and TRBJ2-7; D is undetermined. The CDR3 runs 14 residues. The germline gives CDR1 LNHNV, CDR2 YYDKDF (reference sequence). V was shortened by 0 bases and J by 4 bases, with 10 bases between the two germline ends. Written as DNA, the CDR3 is TGTGCCACCAGCAGAGAGGTCACGGATTACGAGCAGTACTTC. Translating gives CATSREVTDYEQYF.

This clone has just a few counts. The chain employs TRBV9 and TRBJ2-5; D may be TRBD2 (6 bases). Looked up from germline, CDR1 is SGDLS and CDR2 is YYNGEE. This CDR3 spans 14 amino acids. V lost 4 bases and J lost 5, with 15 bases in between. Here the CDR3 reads CASSPGTLFETQYF. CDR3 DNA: TGTGCCAGCAGCCCGGGGACTCTCTTCGAGACCCAGTACTTC. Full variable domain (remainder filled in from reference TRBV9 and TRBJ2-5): DSGVTQTPKHLITATGQRVTLRCSPRSGDLSVYWYQQSLDQGLQFLIQYYNGEERAKGNILERFSAQQFPDLHSELNLSSLELGDSALYFCASSPGTLFETQYFGPGTRLLVL.

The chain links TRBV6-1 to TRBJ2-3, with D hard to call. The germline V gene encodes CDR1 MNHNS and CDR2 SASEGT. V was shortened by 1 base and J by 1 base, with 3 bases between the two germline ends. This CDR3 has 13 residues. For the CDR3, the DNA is TGTGCCAGCAGTGAAGAGGGCACAGATACGCAGTATTTT. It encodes CASSEEGTDTQYF.

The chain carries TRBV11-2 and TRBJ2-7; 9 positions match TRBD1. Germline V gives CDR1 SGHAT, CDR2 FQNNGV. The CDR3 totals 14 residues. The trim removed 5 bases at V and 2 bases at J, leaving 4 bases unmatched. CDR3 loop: CASSVRTGAYEQYF. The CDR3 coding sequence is TGTGCCAGCAGCGTGCGGACAGGGGCCTACGAGCAGTACTTC.

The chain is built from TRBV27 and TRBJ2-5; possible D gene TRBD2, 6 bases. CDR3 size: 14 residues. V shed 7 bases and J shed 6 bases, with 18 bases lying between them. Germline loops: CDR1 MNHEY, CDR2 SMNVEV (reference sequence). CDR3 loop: CASTLVYGGKTQYF. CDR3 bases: TGTGCCAGCACCCTCGTTTATGGGGGGAAGACCCAGTACTTC.

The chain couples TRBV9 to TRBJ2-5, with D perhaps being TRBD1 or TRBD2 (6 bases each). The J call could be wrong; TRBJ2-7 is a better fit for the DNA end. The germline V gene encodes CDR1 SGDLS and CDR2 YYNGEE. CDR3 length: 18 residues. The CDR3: CASSVSSGGGSGKYEQYF. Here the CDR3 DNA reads TGTGCCAGCAGCGTAAGCTCAGGAGGGGGGAGTGGCAAGTACGAGCAGTACTTC.

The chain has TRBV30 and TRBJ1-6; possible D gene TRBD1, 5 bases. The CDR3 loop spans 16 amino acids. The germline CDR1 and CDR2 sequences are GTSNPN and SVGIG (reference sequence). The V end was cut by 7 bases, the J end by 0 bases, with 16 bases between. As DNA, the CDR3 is TGTGCCTTTCTCGGGACGGTGAGCTCCTATAATTCACCCCTCCACTTT. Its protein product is CAFLGTVSSYNSPLHF. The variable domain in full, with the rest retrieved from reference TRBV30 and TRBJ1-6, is SQTIHQWPATLVQPVGSPLSLECTVEGTSNPNLYWYRQAAGRGLQLLFYSVGIGQISSEVPQNLSASRPQDRQFILSSKKLLLSDSGFYLCAFLGTVSSYNSPLHFGNGTRLTVT.

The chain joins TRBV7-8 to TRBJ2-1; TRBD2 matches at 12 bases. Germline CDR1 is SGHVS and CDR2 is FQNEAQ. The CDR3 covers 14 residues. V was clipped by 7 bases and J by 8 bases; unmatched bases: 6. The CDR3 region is CASILAGGFYEQFF. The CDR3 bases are TGTGCCAGCATCCTAGCGGGGGGGTTTTATGAGCAGTTCTTC.